This TCR beta chain was captured by sequencing in a study of control samples from healthy donors and cancer patients. CDR1 and CDR2 (germline): KGHSH, LQKENI. Trimming pared 0 bases from V and 4 bases from J, leaving 16 bases between. The CDR3 length is 17 residues. This table comes from immunoSEQ multiplex PCR, and its TCRdb copy is limited to in-frame clones, with some not included. The sample contains more than 50,000 clones, more than 95% of which appear only once. Sequenced: blood. The sequence derives from a young woman in good health. The chain links TRBV18 to TRBJ2-1, with unresolved D. The CDR3 DNA reads TGTGCCAGCTCACCACCGAGGCTAGGGAAGTCTTACAATGAGCAGTTCTTC. It encodes CASSPPRLGKSYNEQFF.